Listed here are 3 T cell receptor beta chains from one sample, sequenced in a study of T cell repertoires in cytomegalovirus infection. One entry per CDR3 protein, called by TCRdb with MiXCR from the reads. In the table there are approximately 250,000 distinct CDR3 sequences, approximately 9.1% of which are singletons. Sequencing was done on a sample of PBMCs. The receptor source for this set is a human donor in good health (CMV status not recorded). Some clones in this sample may be carry-over from other donors' samples.

The rearrangement uses TRBV20-1 and TRBJ2-1; the D gene is possibly TRBD2 (6 bases). The CDR3 length is 13 residues. CDR1 is DFQATT and CDR2 is SNEGSKA in the germline V gene (reference sequence). Trimming took off 4 bases at V and 7 bases at J, with 14 bases between the two ends. The CDR3 sequence is CSAMSGRMNEQFF. CDR3 coding DNA: TGCAGTGCTATGTCCGGGAGAATGAATGAGCAGTTCTTC.

This clonotype has more than one count but fewer than ten. V gene TRBV6-2 or TRBV6-3 combines with J gene TRBJ2-1; TRBD2 matches at 12 bases. In germline, CDR1 is MNHEY, CDR2 SVGEGT. The V gene end was trimmed by 4 bases and the J gene end by 8 bases; junction bases not matched to a gene: 9. The CDR3 extends over 16 amino acids. CDR3 DNA sequence: TGTGCCAGCAGTTCCGTTACTAGCGGGAGGCGGTATGAGCAGTTCTTC. It translates to CASSSVTSGRRYEQFF.

There are a few counts of this clonotype. V is TRBV28 and J is TRBJ2-3, with D unresolved. Germline V gene sequence: CDR1 MDHEN, CDR2 SYDVKM. CDR3 length equals 11 residues. V was pared by 7 bases and J by 5 bases, with 7 bases between. Here the CDR3 DNA reads TGTGCCAGCAAGGCTAGAGATACGCAGTATTTT. Its translation: CASKARDTQYF.